These 31 T cell receptor beta chains share one sample of origin, sequenced in a study of CD8 T cells in Susac syndrome. Random hexamers were used to reverse transcribe roughly 0.45 to 1 ug of RNA. TCRdb fed the immunoSEQ multiplex PCR reads into MiXCR, producing one record per CDR3 protein. The table includes about 140,000 distinct CDR3 sequences, 95% detected once. Sequenced material: CD4+ T cells from PBMCs. The receptors come from a human donor with Susac syndrome.

The chain recombines TRBV18 with TRBJ2-4; D unclear. The CDR3 is 18 residues long. Germline CDR1 KGHSH, CDR2 LQKENI. V lost 2 bases, J lost 1 base, and 18 bases lay in between. CDR3 protein: CASSPSRVGFRAKNIQYF. The CDR3 DNA is TGTGCCAGCTCACCATCGAGAGTGGGATTTCGGGCCAAAAACATTCAGTACTTC. Looking up the rest from reference TRBV18 and TRBJ2-4 gives the full variable domain: NAGVMQNPRHLVRRRGQEARLRCSPMKGHSHVYWYRQLPEEGLKFMVYLQKENIIDESGMPKERFSAEFPKEGPSILRIQQVVRGDSAAYFCASSPSRVGFRAKNIQYFGAGTRLSVL.

The chain uses TRBV30 and TRBJ1-2; tentative D call: TRBD1 (6 bases). This CDR3 spans 13 amino acids. V gave up 3 bases and J gave up 4 bases, with 12 bases separating them. Germline V lookup: CDR1 GTSNPN, CDR2 SVGIG (reference sequence). The CDR3, as DNA: TGTGCCTGGAGCGCAGGGGCGAGCTATGGCTACACCTTC. Its protein product is CAWSAGASYGYTF.

CDR3 loop: CSAGLAGGTDEQFF. The CDR3 nucleotides are TGCAGTGCTGGACTAGCGGGAGGTACTGATGAGCAGTTCTTC. The J gene is TRBJ2-1, the V gene TRBV20-1; 14 bases map to TRBD2. The CDR3 length is 14 residues. With V trimmed by 5 bases and J by 8 bases, 5 bases remained unmatched. The germline V gene has CDR1 DFQATT and CDR2 SNEGSKA (reference sequence).

The chain recombines TRBV20-1 with TRBJ2-3, with D perhaps matching TRBD1 or TRBD2 (5 bases each). This CDR3 region has 14 residues. The V and J ends lost 2 bases and 2 bases respectively, with 11 bases between them. Germline V gene lookup returns CDR1 DFQATT and CDR2 SNEGSKA (reference sequence). As DNA, the CDR3 is TGCAGTGCTAGAAGGGACGGAGCCACAGATACGCAGTATTTT. Its protein is CSARRDGATDTQYF.

The rearrangement joins TRBV20-1 to TRBJ2-7, with 15 nucleotides matching TRBD2. Germline V gene lookup returns CDR1 DFQATT and CDR2 SNEGSKA (reference sequence). V was clipped by 4 bases and J by 4 bases; unmatched bases: 5. CDR3 length equals 15 residues. CDR3 amino acids: CSATAGLAGGYEQYF. The CDR3 DNA is TGCAGTGCTACCGCCGGACTAGCGGGAGGGTACGAGCAGTACTTC.

This sequence joins TRBV7-2 and TRBJ1-2, with no clear D. In germline, CDR1 is SGHTA, CDR2 FQGNSA. The V end was cut by 8 bases, the J end by 1 base, with 5 bases between. CDR3 size: 11 residues. This CDR3 is CASRLNYGYTF. The CDR3 DNA sequence: TGTGCCAGCCGGCTTAACTATGGCTACACCTTC.

The CDR3 DNA follows: TGTGCCAGCAGCGTAACGGGGGATACGCAGTATTTT. This encodes CASSVTGDTQYF. The chain is built from TRBV25-1 and TRBJ2-3; possibly TRBD2 for D (5 bases). V dropped 6 bases and J dropped 6 bases, with 10 bases sitting between them. CDR1 and CDR2 (germline): MGHDK, SYGVNS. The CDR3 covers 12 residues. Drawing the rest from reference TRBV25-1 and TRBJ2-3, the complete variable domain is EADIYQTPRYLVIGTGKKITLECSQTMGHDKMYWYQQDPGMELHLIHYSYGVNSTEKGDLSSESTVSRIRTEHFPLTLESARPSHTSQYLCASSVTGDTQYFGPGTRLTVL.

J is TRBJ2-7 and V is TRBV20-1; 7 bases align to TRBD1. This CDR3 contains 16 residues. V was pared by 4 bases and J by 1 base, with 13 bases of the junction left unmatched. Germline CDR1 and CDR2: DFQATT and SNEGSKA (reference sequence). CDR3 sequence reads: CSATPGGTGKSYEQYF. The CDR3 region has the DNA TGCAGTGCTACCCCAGGGGGAACAGGGAAATCCTACGAGCAGTACTTC.

V usage is TRBV4-3 and J usage is TRBJ1-2; D uncertain. V was pared by 0 bases and J by 7 bases, with 15 bases between. Germline CDR1 and CDR2: LGHNA and YSLEER. This CDR3 region has 15 residues. This CDR3 reads CASSQDAYEPGGYTF. In nucleotides, the CDR3 is TGCGCCAGCAGCCAAGATGCCTATGAGCCGGGTGGCTACACCTTC.

The gene calls are TRBV29-1 and TRBJ1-4; the D gene is possibly TRBD1 (6 bases). The CDR3 totals 13 residues. V lost 4 bases, J lost 6 bases, and 12 bases lay in between. Germline V gene lookup returns CDR1 SQVTM and CDR2 ANQGSEA. Here the CDR3 DNA reads TGCAGCGTTGGGGACACGGTTTATGAAAAACTGTTTTTT. It encodes CSVGDTVYEKLFF.

This clonotype appeared a single time. The chain uses TRBV30 and TRBJ1-4; maybe TRBD1 (6 bases). This CDR3 comprises 15 residues. V was cut by 0 bases and J by 5 bases, with 13 bases left in between. The V gene's germline CDR1 is GTSNPN and CDR2 SVGIG (reference sequence). The CDR3 reads CAWSVGAGVNEKLFF. The CDR3 region has the DNA TGTGCCTGGAGTGTTGGTGCAGGGGTGAATGAAAAACTGTTTTTT. The whole variable domain, filled in from reference TRBV30 and TRBJ1-4, reads SQTIHQWPATLVQPVGSPLSLECTVEGTSNPNLYWYRQAAGRGLQLLFYSVGIGQISSEVPQNLSASRPQDRQFILSSKKLLLSDSGFYLCAWSVGAGVNEKLFFGSGTQLSVL.

The chain uses TRBV20-1 and TRBJ2-3; D is tentatively TRBD1 or TRBD2 (5 bases each). V gave up 5 bases and J gave up 0 bases, with 15 bases separating them. This CDR3 spans 15 amino acids. Looked up from germline, CDR1 is DFQATT and CDR2 is SNEGSKA (reference sequence). Here the CDR3 reads CSASGTPWSTDTQYF. As DNA, the CDR3 is TGCAGTGCTTCCGGGACGCCGTGGAGCACAGATACGCAGTATTTT.

The CDR3 region is CASSFSQGAGTEAFF. The CDR3 nucleotides are TGTGCCAGCAGTTTCTCGCAGGGGGCAGGTACTGAAGCTTTCTTT. V gene TRBV12-3 or TRBV12-4 combines with J gene TRBJ1-1; TRBD1 matches at 8 bases. This CDR3 is 15 amino acids long. The V segment lost 3 bases and the J segment 5 bases; nucleotides outside the gene matches: 8.

The V call is TRBV2, the J call TRBJ2-2; D remains unclear. CDR1 SNHLY and CDR2 FYNNEI come from the germline V gene. The CDR3 length is 13 residues. The V gene lost 5 bases and the J gene lost 3 bases, with 7 bases spanning the gap. The CDR3 nucleotides read TGTGCCAGCAGTAAGGCATACACCGGGGAGCTGTTTTTT. It yields the protein CASSKAYTGELFF.

The V gene is TRBV2, the J gene TRBJ2-7; possibly TRBD2 for D (6 bases). CDR3 length equals 15 residues. Germline assignment: CDR1 SNHLY and CDR2 FYNNEI. V was pared by 5 bases and J by 1 base, with 15 bases between. CDR3 coding DNA: TGTGCCAGCAGTAGTGTGCGGGGTTTGTCCTACGAGCAGTACTTC. This gives the protein CASSSVRGLSYEQYF.

The chain has TRBV9 and TRBJ2-3; no definite D call. Germline V gives CDR1 SGDLS, CDR2 YYNGEE. Between the trimmed V and J ends, which lost 0 bases and 3 bases, there was a span of 11 bases. There are 15 residues in the CDR3. CDR3 sequence (DNA): TGTGCCAGCAGCGTAGTGCCCGTCATTACAGATACGCAGTATTTT. Amino acid sequence: CASSVVPVITDTQYF.

The gene calls are TRBV12-3 or TRBV12-4 and TRBJ1-1, with D maybe TRBD1 (6 bases). The CDR3 is 12 residues long. Trimming cost V 4 bases and J 7 bases, with 10 bases left between them. DNA of the CDR3: TGTGCCAGCAGTTCCGGACAGTTTGAAGCTTTCTTT. The encoded protein is CASSSGQFEAFF.

In its sample, this clonotype was seen once. The rearrangement joins TRBV6-1 to TRBJ1-2, with no clear D. The CDR3 loop spans 12 amino acids. V was shortened by 3 bases and J by 4 bases, with 6 bases between the two germline ends. CDR1 MNHNS and CDR2 SASEGT come from the germline V gene. CDR3 DNA sequence: TGTGCCAGCAGTGAGGCAGCCTATGGCTACACCTTC. Encoded protein: CASSEAAYGYTF.

V is TRBV2 and J is TRBJ2-5, with D uncertain. V was trimmed by 7 bases and J by 3 bases, leaving 18 bases between them. CDR3 size: 15 residues. CDR1 and CDR2 (germline): SNHLY, FYNNEI. This CDR3 reads CASTPVVSFKETQYF. CDR3 DNA sequence: TGTGCCAGCACCCCGGTTGTGAGCTTTAAAGAGACCCAGTACTTC.

This rearrangement joins TRBV5-1 to TRBJ2-3; TRBD1 or TRBD2 may be the D gene (6 bases each). This CDR3 is built from 15 residues. V lost 0 bases to trimming and J lost 4 bases, with 12 bases between them. Germline-derived CDR1 and CDR2 are SGHRS and YFSETQ. Here the CDR3 DNA reads TGCGCCAGCAGCTTGGGGGGGGCCCTCGCAGATACGCAGTATTTT. Its protein is CASSLGGALADTQYF.

This clonotype was counted a single time. This chain joins TRBV12-3 or TRBV12-4 and TRBJ2-5; the D gene is possibly TRBD1 (7 bases). This CDR3 region has 15 residues. V dropped 5 bases and J dropped 1 base, with 14 bases sitting between them. The CDR3 DNA sequence: TGTGCCAGCAGTCGCCGACAGGGAGGCCAAGAGACCCAGTACTTC. It is translated as CASSRRQGGQETQYF.

This chain uses TRBV20-1 with TRBJ1-2; 8 bases align to TRBD1. There are 16 residues in the CDR3. CDR1 is DFQATT and CDR2 is SNEGSKA in the germline V gene (reference sequence). V gave up 3 bases and J gave up 2 bases; unmatched junction bases: 11. CDR3 nucleotides: TGCAGTGCTAGTCATAGGACAGGGCGAAAGAACTATGGCTACACCTTC. As protein: CSASHRTGRKNYGYTF.

The V call is TRBV5-1, the J call TRBJ2-7, with 10 bases matching TRBD1. Germline assignment: CDR1 SGHRS and CDR2 YFSETQ. CDR3 length: 14 amino acids. Unmatched junction bases numbered 7, after V lost 4 bases and J lost 6 bases. This CDR3 is CASSLIGTGVEQYF. As DNA, the CDR3 is TGCGCCAGCAGCCTTATCGGGACAGGGGTCGAGCAGTACTTC.

V and J are TRBV20-1 and TRBJ1-6; possibly TRBD1 for D (6 bases). This CDR3 has 15 amino acids. CDR1 DFQATT and CDR2 SNEGSKA come from the germline V gene (reference sequence). The V and J ends lost 3 bases and 6 bases respectively, with 15 bases between them. Written as DNA, the CDR3 is TGCAGTGCTAGGCGTCAGGGGCAAGTTAATTCACCCCTCCACTTT. This codes for CSARRQGQVNSPLHF.

This rearrangement joins TRBV20-1 to TRBJ2-1, with 13 bases aligning to TRBD2. This CDR3 is built from 14 residues. V lost 4 bases, J lost 7 bases, and 4 bases stayed unmatched. Germline CDR1 and CDR2: DFQATT and SNEGSKA (reference sequence). The CDR3 region has the DNA TGCAGTGCTACGGGACTAGCGGGGTGGAATGAGCAGTTCTTC. It translates to CSATGLAGWNEQFF.

This chain connects TRBV7-3 to TRBJ1-1; 7 nucleotides align to TRBD1. The CDR3 is 12 residues long. Trimming at V came to 4 bases and at J to 6 bases, leaving 2 bases not matched to a gene. Germline CDR1 and CDR2: SGHTA and FQGTGA. The DNA for the CDR3 is TGTGCCAGCAGCTCAGGGGGTGCTGAAGCTTTCTTT. It yields the protein CASSSGGAEAFF.

This clonotype has only one observation. The gene calls are TRBV18 and TRBJ2-7, with 9 bases fitting TRBD1. The CDR3 covers 15 residues. The J segment lost 3 bases and the V segment lost 2 bases, leaving 5 bases of the junction unmatched. Germline V lookup: CDR1 KGHSH, CDR2 LQKENI. The CDR3 loop is CASSPDRGGFYEQYF. The DNA of the CDR3 is TGTGCCAGCTCACCAGACAGGGGGGGTTTCTACGAGCAGTACTTC.

The sample holds one count of this clonotype. The V gene is TRBV21-1, the J gene TRBJ1-2; TRBD1 is the table's D call, not checked against the DNA. TRBV21-1 is an annotated pseudogene. This CDR3 has 14 residues. The CDR3 DNA sequence: TGTGCCAGCAGCAAAGTTCCAGGGGACTATGGCTACACCTTC. It yields the protein CASSKVPGDYGYTF.

V usage is TRBV7-2 and J usage is TRBJ2-2; D unclear. Trimming shortened V by 5 bases and J by 6 bases, and 13 bases separated the two germline ends. This CDR3 spans 14 amino acids. Germline V CDR1 and CDR2: SGHTA, FQGNSA. This chain's CDR3 is CASSGQVLAGELFF. The CDR3 bases are TGTGCCAGCAGCGGGCAGGTTCTAGCCGGGGAGCTGTTTTTT.

The rearrangement uses TRBV9 and TRBJ2-1, with 14 bases identical to TRBD2. This CDR3 is 17 amino acids long. Germline CDR1 is SGDLS and CDR2 is YYNGEE. The V segment lost 3 bases and the J segment 6 bases; nucleotides outside the gene matches: 8. CDR3 in DNA: TGTGCCAGCAGCGGGACTAGCGGGAGGCCCGTAGCCAATGAGCAGTTCTTC. This sequence encodes CASSGTSGRPVANEQFF. Using reference TRBV9 and TRBJ2-1 for the parts outside the CDR3, the full variable domain is DSGVTQTPKHLITATGQRVTLRCSPRSGDLSVYWYQQSLDQGLQFLIQYYNGEERAKGNILERFSAQQFPDLHSELNLSSLELGDSALYFCASSGTSGRPVANEQFFGPGTRLTVL.

The CDR3 DNA reads TGCAGTGCTTGGGACAGGGCATCAGATACGCAGTATTTT. Its protein is CSAWDRASDTQYF. The chain couples TRBV20-1 to TRBJ2-3; TRBD1 matches 9 bases. CDR3 size: 13 residues. V lost 5 bases to trimming and J lost 4 bases; unmatched junction nucleotides: 4. The germline V gene encodes CDR1 DFQATT and CDR2 SNEGSKA (reference sequence).